What follows are 26 T cell receptor beta chains derived from one specimen sequenced in a study of identifying expanded T cells in peripheral blood. TCRdb's copy holds only in-frame clones and misses some; the assay was immunoSEQ multiplex PCR. The sample records around 56,000 clones, approximately 80% being singletons. The sequenced sample consisted of blood. The receptors were gathered from a person aged 18 to 70 in good health.

V gene TRBV7-9 combines with J gene TRBJ2-7; D remains ambiguous. There are 13 residues in the CDR3. V was pared by 0 bases and J by 5 bases, with 8 bases between. CDR1 SEHNR and CDR2 FQNEAQ come from the germline V gene (reference sequence). CDR3 nucleotides: TGTGCCAGCAGCTTAGCTGGCGGAGACGAGCAGTACTTC. Protein product: CASSLAGGDEQYF. The full variable domain, with the rest looked up from reference TRBV7-9 and TRBJ2-7, is DTGVSQNPRHKITKRGQNVTFRCDPISEHNRLYWYRQTLGQGPEFLTYFQNEAQLEKSRLLSDRFSAERPKGSFSTLEIQRTEQGDSAMYLCASSLAGGDEQYFGPGTRLTVT.

This clone was seen only once. This chain connects TRBV5-4 to TRBJ1-2, with 7 nucleotides matching TRBD1. Trimming cost V 4 bases and J 3 bases; bases outside gene matches: 6. CDR1 and CDR2 from the germline V gene are SGHNT and YYREEE (reference sequence). The CDR3 totals 14 residues. CDR3 bases: TGTGCCAGCAGCGTACAGGGGCGGGACTATGGCTACACCTTC. It codes for CASSVQGRDYGYTF.

V gene TRBV27 combines with J gene TRBJ2-1; 11 nucleotides line up with TRBD2. The CDR3 has 23 amino acids. V lost 10 bases to trimming and J lost 0 bases; unmatched junction nucleotides: 29. Per germline, CDR1 MNHEY and CDR2 SMNVEV (reference sequence). CDR3 sequence (DNA): TGTGCCAACCAGTTCCCTCAGATCCGGCGGCTAGCGGGAGGCCATAGCTCCTACAATGAGCAGTTCTTC. Its protein product is CANQFPQIRRLAGGHSSYNEQFF.

The rearrangement uses TRBV30 and TRBJ2-1; TRBD2 matches 7 bases. CDR3 length equals 15 residues. The germline V gene encodes CDR1 GTSNPN and CDR2 SVGIG (reference sequence). V dropped 0 bases and J dropped 4; count of bases not matched to a gene: 6. CDR3 amino acids: CAWSVVRERYNEQFF. The DNA of the CDR3 is TGTGCCTGGAGTGTGGTGCGGGAGAGGTACAATGAGCAGTTCTTC.

V gene TRBV11-1 combines with J gene TRBJ1-6, with D uncertain. In germline, CDR1 is SGHAT, CDR2 FQDESV (reference sequence). Trimming took 4 bases from V and 6 from J, leaving 13 bases between them. The CDR3 has 15 amino acids. CDR3 sequence reads: CASSSGDTGNSPLHF. The CDR3 bases are TGTGCCAGCAGCTCGGGAGACACGGGTAATTCACCCCTCCACTTT.

This sequence joins TRBV6-1 and TRBJ2-1; D may correspond to TRBD1 or TRBD2 (5 bases each). V lost 8 bases and J 10 bases, leaving 15 bases between the germline ends. The CDR3 extends over 12 amino acids. Per the germline V gene, CDR1 is MNHNS and CDR2 is SASEGT. The chain's CDR3 is CASLGERREQFF. For the CDR3, the DNA is TGTGCCAGCTTGGGGGAGCGGCGGGAGCAGTTCTTC.

The rearrangement joins TRBV5-4 to TRBJ2-5; 7 bases are shared with TRBD2. Germline V gives CDR1 SGHNT, CDR2 YYREEE (reference sequence). The CDR3 loop spans 14 amino acids. V was pared by 2 bases and J by 4 bases, with 5 bases of the junction left unmatched. The CDR3, as DNA: TGTGCCAGCAGCTTTTCAGCTAGCGGAGAGACCCAGTACTTC. As protein: CASSFSASGETQYF. Filled out from reference TRBV5-4 and TRBJ2-5, the complete variable domain reads ETGVTQSPTHLIKTRGQQVTLRCSSQSGHNTVSWYQQALGQGPQFIFQYYREEENGRGNFPPRFSGLQFPNYSSELNVNALELDDSALYLCASSFSASGETQYFGPGTRLLVL.

The V gene is TRBV5-6, the J gene TRBJ1-2; TRBD1 aligns across 7 bases. V trimming: 0 bases; J trimming: 0 bases; junction bases outside the gene matches: 8. Germline CDR1 is SGHDT and CDR2 is YYEEEE. CDR3 length: 17 residues. CDR3 bases: TGTGCCAGCAGCTTGGGCCCCCCGGGACAGCCTAACTATGGCTACACCTTC. It yields the protein CASSLGPPGQPNYGYTF.

This chain joins TRBV14 and TRBJ2-1; 10 bases align to TRBD2. The CDR3 loop spans 15 amino acids. Germline CDR1 SGHDN, CDR2 FVKESK. V lost 6 bases to trimming and J lost 1 base; unmatched junction nucleotides: 3. CDR3 DNA sequence: TGTGCCAGCAGTGGACTAGCGGCTTCCTACAATGAGCAGTTCTTC. This sequence encodes CASSGLAASYNEQFF.

V usage is TRBV30 and J usage is TRBJ2-7, with a possible D match to TRBD1 (5 bases). This CDR3 is built from 16 residues. Germline CDR1 GTSNPN, CDR2 SVGIG (reference sequence). Trimming pared 0 bases from V and 0 bases from J, leaving 15 bases between. The CDR3, as DNA: TGTGCCTGGAGTGTTAGGGGCAGAGGTCTCTCCTACGAGCAGTACTTC. Translation gives CAWSVRGRGLSYEQYF.

In DNA, the CDR3 is TGTGCCAGCAGCTTAGGGGCAGGGATCTACGAGCAGTACTTC. This encodes CASSLGAGIYEQYF. The genes are TRBV5-5 and TRBJ2-7; weak D call: TRBD1 (5 bases). Trimming cost V 2 bases and J 3 bases, with 12 bases left between them. Germline V CDR1 and CDR2: SGHKS, YYEKEE (reference sequence). The CDR3 spans 14 residues. Full variable domain (remainder filled in from reference TRBV5-5 and TRBJ2-7): DAGVTQSPTHLIKTRGQQVTLRCSPISGHKSVSWYQQVLGQGPQFIFQYYEKEERGRGNFPDRFSARQFPNYSSELNVNALLLGDSALYLCASSLGAGIYEQYFGPGTRLTVT.

The V gene is TRBV6-6, the J gene TRBJ1-4; D gene uncertain. The CDR3 is made up of 13 amino acids. Germline V lookup: CDR1 MNHNY, CDR2 SVGAGI (reference sequence). V lost 4 bases, J lost 6 bases, and 9 bases lay in between. CDR3 sequence (DNA): TGTGCCAGCAGTTCAACCAGGCATGAAAAACTGTTTTTT. It encodes CASSSTRHEKLFF.

The chain uses TRBV10-3 and TRBJ2-7, with D perhaps matching TRBD1 (6 bases). CDR1 is ENHRY and CDR2 is SYGVKD in the germline V gene. V was clipped by 4 bases and J by 2 bases, with 15 bases between them. This CDR3 region has 15 residues. DNA of the CDR3: TGTGCCATCAGTGTTACCGAGACAGGAACCTACGAGCAGTACTTC. This translates into CAISVTETGTYEQYF.

The CDR3 DNA sequence: TGTGCCAGCAGCGGGACTAGGGGCGGGGCCCAGTACTTC. Amino acids: CASSGTRGGAQYF. The chain recombines TRBV5-6 with TRBJ2-5; 8 nucleotides align to TRBD2. V lost 4 bases, J lost 9 bases, and 8 bases stayed unmatched. CDR1 SGHDT and CDR2 YYEEEE come from the germline V gene. This CDR3 comprises 13 residues. The variable domain in full, with the rest retrieved from reference TRBV5-6 and TRBJ2-5, is DAGVTQSPTHLIKTRGQQVTLRCSPKSGHDTVSWYQQALGQGPQFIFQYYEEEERQRGNFPDRFSGHQFPNYSSELNVNALLLGDSALYLCASSGTRGGAQYFGPGTRLLVL.

This clone was seen just once. The gene calls are TRBV7-2 and TRBJ2-5; D unclear. This CDR3 contains 14 residues. Germline values: CDR1 SGHTA, CDR2 FQGNSA. Trimming removed 2 bases at V and 1 base at J, with 8 bases between. The CDR3 DNA follows: TGTGCCAGCAGCTTAAGTACTCTCCAAGAGACCCAGTACTTC. Translating gives CASSLSTLQETQYF.

The CDR3 DNA reads as TGTGCCAGCAGCTTAGGGAGGGGACAGACCTACGAGCAGTACTTC. It is translated as CASSLGRGQTYEQYF. The rearrangement uses TRBV11-3 and TRBJ2-7; maybe TRBD1 (7 bases). V lost 1 base and J lost 2, with 12 bases in between. The germline V gene has CDR1 SGHNT and CDR2 YENEEA. The CDR3 runs to 15 residues.

This clone appeared a few times. The rearrangement links TRBV9 to TRBJ2-7; D is unresolved. Between the trimmed V and J ends, which lost 0 bases and 1 base, there was a span of 8 bases. Germline values: CDR1 SGDLS, CDR2 YYNGEE. The CDR3 is made up of 14 amino acids. The CDR3, as DNA: TGTGCCAGCAGCGTAGCATCCTCGTCCTACGAGCAGTACTTC. The encoded protein is CASSVASSSYEQYF.

The chain couples TRBV27 to TRBJ1-1, with a weak D call TRBD1 (6 bases). The CDR3 spans 13 residues. Germline V gene data show CDR1 as MNHEY and CDR2 as SMNVEV (reference sequence). V gave up 10 bases and J gave up 2 bases, with 14 bases separating them. CDR3 nucleotides: TGTGCCAAAGCCGACAGGCCTAACACTGAAGCTTTCTTT. Residues: CAKADRPNTEAFF.

This sequence joins TRBV5-1 and TRBJ2-1; no definite D call. The V end was cut by 4 bases, the J end by 4 bases, with 12 bases between. The CDR3 runs 14 residues. Per germline, CDR1 SGHRS and CDR2 YFSETQ. The CDR3 DNA follows: TGCGCCAGCAGCGGTAACGGGCCATACAATGAGCAGTTCTTC. It specifies CASSGNGPYNEQFF.

This clone was detected a few times. The chain joins TRBV14 to TRBJ1-1, with 7 positions matching TRBD1. The CDR3 totals 17 residues. After removal of 4 bases from V and 0 bases from J, the junction contained 11 bases not matched to a gene. The germline gives CDR1 SGHDN, CDR2 FVKESK. The CDR3 protein is CASSRGPGQLMNTEAFF. The CDR3 coding sequence is TGTGCCAGCAGCCGGGGACCGGGACAGCTGATGAACACTGAAGCTTTCTTT.

CDR3 nucleotide sequence: TGTGCCAGCAGCGTCAGGGGGGCTGCCAAAAACATTCAGTACTTC. Translating it yields CASSVRGAAKNIQYF. The chain carries TRBV9 and TRBJ2-4, with a weak D call TRBD1 (7 bases). The CDR3 length is 15 residues. V was pared by 2 bases and J by 1 base, with 10 bases between. Germline assignment: CDR1 SGDLS and CDR2 YYNGEE.

The V call is TRBV27, the J call TRBJ2-3, with 9 positions matching TRBD2. The germline CDR1 and CDR2 sequences are MNHEY and SMNVEV (reference sequence). J lost 2 bases, V lost 5 bases, and 11 bases had no gene match. The CDR3 has 17 residues. The CDR3 nucleotides are TGTGCCAGCAGTGGGGGGACGACTAGCGGTCACACAGATACGCAGTATTTT. As protein: CASSGGTTSGHTDTQYF.

The V call is TRBV5-1, the J call TRBJ1-2, with TRBD1 matching 7 bases. The CDR3 totals 14 residues. The ends lost 4 bases at V and 6 bases at J; junction bases unmatched: 9. Germline assignment: CDR1 SGHRS and CDR2 YFSETQ. The CDR3 reads CASSGGSDRDGYTF. CDR3 nucleotide sequence: TGCGCCAGCAGCGGGGGGTCTGACAGGGATGGCTACACCTTC.

The CDR3 sequence: CASSFGTPAYSNEQFF. For the CDR3, the DNA is TGCGCCAGCAGCTTCGGGACCCCAGCTTATTCTAATGAGCAGTTCTTC. The genes are TRBV5-1 and TRBJ2-1; D is perhaps TRBD1 or TRBD2 (5 bases each). Germline CDR1 reads SGHRS; CDR2 reads YFSETQ. The length of the CDR3 is 16 residues. V was trimmed by 2 bases and J by 7 bases, leaving 19 bases between them.

V and J are TRBV19 and TRBJ1-5; a possible D gene is TRBD1 (6 bases). The CDR3 loop spans 14 amino acids. V was pared by 7 bases and J by 6 bases, with 16 bases between. The germline V gene encodes CDR1 LNHDA and CDR2 SQIVND (reference sequence). CDR3 sequence (DNA): TGTGCCAGTACCCAGGGCAGGGGTGGTCAGCCCCAGCATTTT. Residues: CASTQGRGGQPQHF.

The J gene is TRBJ1-3, the V gene TRBV2; the D gene is possibly TRBD1 (5 bases). The CDR3 extends over 16 amino acids. Germline-derived CDR1 and CDR2 are SNHLY and FYNNEI. The V end lost 4 bases, the J end lost 0 bases, and 13 bases lay between the germline ends. The CDR3 region has the DNA TGTGCCAGCAGTGCGGCAACAGGTCTCTCTGGAAACACCATATATTTT. Translating it yields CASSAATGLSGNTIYF. The full variable domain, with the rest looked up from reference TRBV2 and TRBJ1-3, is EPEVTQTPSHQVTQMGQEVILRCVPISNHLYFYWYRQILGQKVEFLVSFYNNEISEKSEIFDDQFSVERPDGSNFTLKIRSTKLEDSAMYFCASSAATGLSGNTIYFGEGSWLTVV.